This passage covers 24 T cell receptor beta chains from one sample sequenced in a study of blood T cell repertoires in COVID-19. Using immunoSEQ multiplex PCR, the repertoire was profiled, and TCRdb retains in-frame clones only, with some absent. The repertoire consists of under 200,000 clones, with 75% to 95% occurring once and the leading ten covering approximately 0.5%. The sequenced sample consisted of peripheral blood. Receptors originate from a man over 45 with acute or convalescent COVID-19.

V and J are TRBV6-6 and TRBJ1-1; TRBD1 agrees at 8 bases. Germline-derived CDR1 and CDR2 are MNHNY and SVGAGI (reference sequence). This CDR3 contains 13 residues. V was clipped by 6 bases and J by 5 bases; unmatched bases: 5. This CDR3 reads CASRQGAGTEAFF. The DNA for the CDR3 is TGTGCCAGCAGGCAGGGGGCCGGTACTGAAGCTTTCTTT.

The chain carries TRBV5-1 and TRBJ2-5; tentative D call: TRBD2 (6 bases). CDR1 and CDR2 (germline): SGHRS, YFSETQ. The V end was cut by 4 bases, the J end by 1 base, with 11 bases between. This CDR3 comprises 14 residues. CDR3 loop: CASSQGGAQETQYF. Here the CDR3 DNA reads TGCGCCAGCAGCCAAGGAGGGGCCCAAGAGACCCAGTACTTC.

The CDR3 is CTTSSGGAYNEQFF. The CDR3 coding sequence is TGCACCACGTCTAGCGGGGGCGCCTACAATGAGCAGTTCTTC. The rearrangement uses TRBV29-1 and TRBJ2-1; 10 bases are shared with TRBD2. CDR1 SQVTM and CDR2 ANQGSEA come from the germline V gene. The CDR3 runs to 14 residues.

The rearrangement joins TRBV13 to TRBJ2-3; D gene uncertain. The germline CDR1 and CDR2 sequences are PRHDT and FYEKMQ (reference sequence). V shed 3 bases and J shed 2 bases, with 9 bases lying between them. There are 14 residues in the CDR3. The DNA of the CDR3 is TGTGCCAGCAGCTTTTTAACGGTCACAGATACGCAGTATTTT. Translated, it gives CASSFLTVTDTQYF.

The chain couples TRBV20-1 to TRBJ1-5; D possibly corresponds to TRBD1 (5 bases). CDR3 length: 14 amino acids. The germline V gene has CDR1 DFQATT and CDR2 SNEGSKA (reference sequence). The germline V and J ends were trimmed by 3 bases and 6 bases, with 15 bases remaining between them. The CDR3 region is CSASLTVLGQPQHF. The CDR3 nucleotides are TGCAGTGCTAGTCTGACAGTTTTAGGTCAGCCCCAGCATTTT.

A few counts support this clone. This chain joins TRBV28 and TRBJ1-5, with D uncertain. V gave up 4 bases and J gave up 0 bases, with 22 bases separating them. This CDR3 contains 19 residues. CDR1 and CDR2 from the germline V gene are MDHEN and SYDVKM. The CDR3 nucleotides read TGTGCCAGCAGTTCAATTTCATGGCGTCTCGGGGATAGCAATCAGCCCCAGCATTTT. This encodes CASSSISWRLGDSNQPQHF.

This clone has just one count. The rearrangement links TRBV30 to TRBJ2-1, with 7 bases identical to TRBD2. V lost 1 base to trimming and J lost 4 bases; unmatched junction nucleotides: 4. From germline, CDR1 is GTSNPN and CDR2 SVGIG (reference sequence). The CDR3 loop spans 14 amino acids. This CDR3 is CAWSGSGPYNEQFF. The CDR3 DNA reads TGTGCCTGGAGTGGTAGCGGGCCTTACAATGAGCAGTTCTTC.

The chain joins TRBV7-2 to TRBJ2-2, with D uncertain. The CDR3 loop spans 18 amino acids. Looked up from germline, CDR1 is SGHTA and CDR2 is FQGNSA. V was trimmed by 5 bases and J by 5 bases, leaving 24 bases between them. The CDR3: CASSPRGGRASGTGELFF. Written as DNA, the CDR3 is TGTGCCAGCAGCCCCAGAGGCGGTAGAGCGTCTGGGACCGGGGAGCTGTTTTTT.

The CDR3, as DNA: TGTGCCTGGAGTCCCCCTGGGACAGGGGAGGACATTCAGTACTTC. Protein product: CAWSPPGTGEDIQYF. The chain employs TRBV30 and TRBJ2-4; 10 bases map to TRBD1. Looked up from germline, CDR1 is GTSNPN and CDR2 is SVGIG (reference sequence). This CDR3 region has 15 residues. Losses at the gene ends were 2 bases for V and 8 bases for J; bases not matched to a gene: 9.

This chain connects TRBV5-1 to TRBJ2-1; 12 positions agree with TRBD2. V shed 3 bases and J 8 bases; nucleotides not matched to a gene: 15. CDR3 length: 18 residues. CDR1 is SGHRS and CDR2 is YFSETQ in the germline V gene. CDR3 sequence (DNA): TGCGCCAGCAGCTGGGGGGTGACTAGCGGGAGACCTATCGATGAGCAGTTCTTC. Translated: CASSWGVTSGRPIDEQFF.

This clone was detected once. This chain joins TRBV9 and TRBJ2-3, with unresolved D. The CDR3 spans 13 residues. Trimming shortened V by 2 bases and J by 3 bases, and 7 bases separated the two germline ends. The germline CDR1 and CDR2 sequences are SGDLS and YYNGEE. CDR3: CASSVTETDTQYF. The DNA for the CDR3 is TGTGCCAGCAGCGTTACAGAAACAGATACGCAGTATTTT.

This sequence joins TRBV28 and TRBJ2-1, with D possibly being TRBD2 (5 bases). CDR3 length: 15 residues. CDR1 is MDHEN, CDR2 SYDVKM, per germline. Trimming pared 5 bases from V and 2 bases from J, leaving 13 bases between. The CDR3 region is CASSPSSGTYNEQFF. The CDR3 DNA sequence: TGTGCCAGCAGTCCATCATCCGGGACCTACAATGAGCAGTTCTTC.

This clone occurred a few times. V is TRBV7-9 and J is TRBJ2-7; 8 positions match TRBD2. The J segment lost 2 bases and the V segment lost 5 bases, leaving 8 bases of the junction unmatched. Germline V lookup: CDR1 SEHNR, CDR2 FQNEAQ (reference sequence). The CDR3 totals 15 residues. The CDR3: CASSLQAGGPYEQYF. CDR3 coding DNA: TGTGCCAGCAGCCTACAGGCGGGAGGCCCCTACGAGCAGTACTTC. Full variable domain (outside the CDR3, taken from reference TRBV7-9 and TRBJ2-7): DTGVSQNPRHKITKRGQNVTFRCDPISEHNRLYWYRQTLGQGPEFLTYFQNEAQLEKSRLLSDRFSAERPKGSFSTLEIQRTEQGDSAMYLCASSLQAGGPYEQYFGPGTRLTVT.

The chain is built from TRBV7-2 and TRBJ2-3; 7 bases match TRBD1. The J segment lost 2 bases and the V segment lost 5 bases, leaving 10 bases of the junction unmatched. Germline assignment: CDR1 SGHTA and CDR2 FQGNSA. The CDR3 is 16 residues long. The CDR3 sequence is CASSRQRGLNTDTQYF. DNA of the CDR3: TGTGCCAGCAGCCGGCAAAGGGGGCTCAACACAGATACGCAGTATTTT.

The chain has TRBV29-1 and TRBJ1-2; TRBD1 matches at 8 bases. V shed 6 bases, J shed 8 bases, and the junction held 8 bases outside the gene matches. Germline V gene lookup returns CDR1 SQVTM and CDR2 ANQGSEA. This CDR3 comprises 12 residues. Here the CDR3 DNA reads TGCAGCGTCCGACAGGGGCTAGAGGGCTACACCTTC. Its protein is CSVRQGLEGYTF.

This rearrangement joins TRBV3-1 (or the pseudogene TRBV3-2) to TRBJ2-5, with 7 bases that match TRBD1. Looked up from germline, CDR1 is LGHDT and CDR2 is YNNKEL (reference sequence). The CDR3 is made up of 16 amino acids. V was clipped by 0 bases and J by 5 bases; unmatched bases: 9. The CDR3 here is CASSQDMSVRGETQYF. For the CDR3, the DNA is TGTGCCAGCAGCCAAGATATGAGCGTCAGGGGGGAGACCCAGTACTTC.

The J gene is TRBJ1-3, the V gene TRBV6-5; D may be TRBD1 (6 bases). From germline, CDR1 is MNHEY and CDR2 SVGAGI. The CDR3 runs to 15 residues. The germline V and J ends were trimmed by 6 bases and 4 bases, with 16 bases remaining between them. CDR3 DNA: TGTGCCAGCAGCAACGGACAGAGTAAAGGAAACACCATATATTTT. Translation gives CASSNGQSKGNTIYF.

V is TRBV30 and J is TRBJ1-6, with D possibly TRBD1 on 6 matching bases. Between the trimmed V and J ends, which lost 4 bases and 6 bases, there was a span of 16 bases. The CDR3 is 15 amino acids. Looked up from germline, CDR1 is GTSNPN and CDR2 is SVGIG (reference sequence). CDR3 DNA: TGTGCCTGGACCAACTGGGGGCTGTTTAATTCACCCCTCCACTTT. Translated, it gives CAWTNWGLFNSPLHF.

This sequence joins TRBV2 and TRBJ2-3; 8 positions match TRBD1. The V gene's germline CDR1 is SNHLY and CDR2 FYNNEI. The CDR3 has 15 amino acids. Trimming took 5 bases from V and 0 from J; bases not matched to a gene: 4. CDR3: CASSLRDRSTDTQYF. DNA of the CDR3: TGTGCCAGCAGTCTCCGGGACAGGAGCACAGATACGCAGTATTTT.

J is TRBJ1-2 and V is TRBV9; D perhaps matches TRBD1 (6 bases). This CDR3 spans 15 amino acids. Trimming cost V 4 bases and J 8 bases, with 21 bases left between them. CDR1 is SGDLS and CDR2 is YYNGEE in the germline V gene. The CDR3 DNA is TGTGCCAGCAGCCCTCGTGGGAGACAGGCCCTCGGCTACACCTTC. Protein sequence: CASSPRGRQALGYTF. The full variable domain, with the rest looked up from reference TRBV9 and TRBJ1-2, is DSGVTQTPKHLITATGQRVTLRCSPRSGDLSVYWYQQSLDQGLQFLIQYYNGEERAKGNILERFSAQQFPDLHSELNLSSLELGDSALYFCASSPRGRQALGYTFGSGTRLTVV.

This chain uses TRBV6-2 or TRBV6-3 with TRBJ1-2; TRBD1 matches at 7 bases. The CDR3 is 14 residues long. J lost 4 bases, V lost 2 bases, and 4 bases had no gene match. In germline, CDR1 is MNHEY, CDR2 SVGEGT. Here the CDR3 reads CASSYGTARYGYTF. The CDR3 DNA follows: TGTGCCAGCAGTTACGGGACAGCGCGCTATGGCTACACCTTC.

The rearrangement links TRBV7-2 to TRBJ2-2; perhaps TRBD2 as D (6 bases). V gave up 3 bases and J gave up 9 bases, with 11 bases separating them. The CDR3 loop spans 13 amino acids. Per the germline V gene, CDR1 is SGHTA and CDR2 is FQGNSA. This CDR3 is CASSFGGTRELFF. The CDR3 DNA is TGTGCCAGCAGCTTCGGGGGTACGCGGGAGCTGTTTTTT.

The chain joins TRBV15 to TRBJ2-2; 7 positions agree with TRBD1. Germline loops: CDR1 LNHNV, CDR2 YYDKDF (reference sequence). The V and J ends lost 5 bases and 7 bases, in that order; junction bases with no gene match: 13. CDR3 size: 16 residues. The CDR3 protein is CATSHVTGTVYGELFF. CDR3 bases: TGTGCCACCAGCCACGTGACCGGGACAGTCTACGGGGAGCTGTTTTTT.

The V and J genes are TRBV7-2 and TRBJ1-2; a weak D match, TRBD1 (6 bases). V was pared by 5 bases and J by 4 bases, with 14 bases between. CDR3 length equals 14 residues. Germline CDR1 is SGHTA and CDR2 is FQGNSA. CDR3 residues: CASSPGQDRYGYTF. CDR3 sequence (DNA): TGTGCCAGCAGCCCGGGACAAGACCGCTATGGCTACACCTTC.